The 28 T cell receptor beta chains below were found in one sample sequenced in a study of cytomegalovirus exposure and HLA in healthy donors. PCR employed 60 Vbeta and 13 Jbeta primers. Only in-frame clones appear in the TCRdb table, and some are missing; sequencing was by immunoSEQ multiplex PCR. Of around 190,000 clones listed, over 60% are singletons. The sample was PBMCs. The receptors shown here come from a man aged 40-50 years in good health and CMV-seronegative.

The CDR3 DNA is TGTGCCAGCAGCCACCCCACAGACATATTCTATGGCTACACCTTC. It is translated as CASSHPTDIFYGYTF. The rearrangement uses TRBV5-4 and TRBJ1-2; no clear D gene. Per the germline V gene, CDR1 is SGHNT and CDR2 is YYREEE (reference sequence). The CDR3 totals 15 residues. Between the trimmed V and J ends, which lost 4 bases and 4 bases, there was a span of 17 bases.

V gene TRBV10-3 combines with J gene TRBJ1-2, with TRBD1 identical over 7 bases. Germline CDR1 ENHRY, CDR2 SYGVKD. The CDR3 spans 17 residues. Losses at the gene ends were 1 base for V and 8 bases for J; bases not matched to a gene: 16. The CDR3 protein is CAISEFLGGRATNGYTF. The CDR3 DNA sequence: TGTGCCATCAGTGAGTTTCTAGGGGGCCGGGCGACGAACGGCTACACCTTC.

In this sample, this clone turned up a few times. The rearrangement links TRBV21-1 to TRBJ2-1; the D segment call TRBD2 is taken from the table without a DNA check. TRBV21-1 is tagged as a pseudogene. CDR3 length equals 13 residues. The CDR3 sequence is CASSSPEANEQFF. CDR3 coding DNA: TGTGCCAGCAGCAGCCCAGAGGCCAATGAGCAGTTCTTC.

V gene TRBV15 combines with J gene TRBJ2-6; possibly TRBD1 for D (6 bases). V was pared by 7 bases and J by 2 bases, with 12 bases between. Germline V lookup: CDR1 LNHNV, CDR2 YYDKDF (reference sequence). The CDR3 is made up of 15 amino acids. The CDR3 reads CATKGQTAGANVLTF. CDR3 DNA: TGTGCCACCAAAGGACAGACTGCTGGGGCCAACGTCCTGACTTTC.

Points on this clone: The sample has other DNA sequences that encode this CDR3 too. The chain links TRBV10-3 to TRBJ2-7; the D gene is possibly TRBD2 (6 bases). The CDR3 covers 11 residues. Per the germline V gene, CDR1 is ENHRY and CDR2 is SYGVKD. Trimming removed 6 bases from V and 4 bases from J, with 7 bases in between. CDR3 amino acids: CAISRGYEQYF. The CDR3 nucleotides are TGTGCCATCAGCCGGGGGTACGAGCAGTACTTC.

The chain uses TRBV7-3 and TRBJ1-1; TRBD1 might be the D (6 bases). V gave up 4 bases and J gave up 1 base, with 7 bases separating them. Germline CDR1 reads SGHTA; CDR2 reads FQGTGA. This CDR3 region has 13 residues. Here the CDR3 reads CASSSDRNTEAFF. In DNA, the CDR3 is TGTGCCAGCAGCTCGGACAGGAACACTGAAGCTTTCTTT.

The V gene is TRBV7-2, the J gene TRBJ1-5; D is possibly TRBD1 (5 bases). Deletions cut 0 bases from V and 6 bases from J, with 12 bases between. Germline lookup yields CDR1 SGHTA and CDR2 FQGNSA. The CDR3 sequence is 15 residues long. The chain's CDR3 is CASSLAMRGGQPQHF. The CDR3 DNA is TGTGCCAGCAGCTTAGCGATGAGGGGAGGTCAGCCCCAGCATTTT.

This chain uses TRBV15 with TRBJ1-1; TRBD1 matches 9 bases. Germline V lookup: CDR1 LNHNV, CDR2 YYDKDF (reference sequence). Trimming cost V 10 bases and J 1 base; bases outside gene matches: 4. This CDR3 contains 13 residues. CDR3 protein: CAIGTGTNTEAFF. CDR3 DNA: TGTGCCATTGGGACAGGGACGAACACTGAAGCTTTCTTT. Full variable domain (outside the CDR3, taken from reference TRBV15 and TRBJ1-1): DAMVIQNPRYQVTQFGKPVTLSCSQTLNHNVMYWYQQKSSQAPKLLFHYYDKDFNNEADTPDNFQSRRPNTSFCFLDIRSPGLGDTAMYLCAIGTGTNTEAFFGQGTRLTVV.

As regards this clone: Other DNA sequences from this sample encode an identical CDR3 as well. As DNA, the CDR3 is TGCAGTGGACAGATCCAAGAGACCCAGTACTTC. Translating gives CSGQIQETQYF. The chain carries TRBV20-1 and TRBJ2-5; D is possibly TRBD1 (5 bases). This CDR3 has 11 residues. CDR1 and CDR2 from the germline V gene are DFQATT and SNEGSKA (reference sequence). Trimming cost V 7 bases and J 1 base, with 7 bases left between them.

J is TRBJ2-7 and V is TRBV5-4, with 8 bases matching TRBD1. In germline, CDR1 is SGHNT, CDR2 YYREEE (reference sequence). This CDR3 is 15 amino acids long. Trimming removed 4 bases from V and 3 bases from J; junction bases left unmatched: 9. The CDR3 is CASSPIPGQVYEQYF. The CDR3 nucleotides read TGTGCCAGCAGCCCGATTCCGGGACAGGTCTACGAGCAGTACTTC.

The chain combines TRBV29-1 with TRBJ1-2; D is ambiguous. This CDR3 is built from 10 residues. Germline CDR1 SQVTM, CDR2 ANQGSEA. With 3 bases removed from V and 7 bases from J, the gap between germline ends came to 6 bases. CDR3 coding DNA: TGCAGCGTTGACCAGGCTGGCTACACCTTC. Protein sequence: CSVDQAGYTF. Complete variable domain (other parts from reference TRBV29-1 and TRBJ1-2): SAVISQKPSRDICQRGTSLTIQCQVDSQVTMMFWYRQQPGQSLTLIATANQGSEATYESGFVIDKFPISRPNLTFSTLTVSNMSPEDSSIYLCSVDQAGYTFGSGTRLTVV.

J is TRBJ2-2 and V is TRBV29-1; tentatively, D is TRBD1 (5 bases). The CDR3 spans 12 residues. Trimming took 3 bases from V and 6 from J, leaving 8 bases between them. Germline V gene data show CDR1 as SQVTM and CDR2 as ANQGSEA. Written as DNA, the CDR3 is TGCAGCGTTGAGTGGGGCGCCGGGGAGCTGTTTTTT. Translation: CSVEWGAGELFF.

The chain carries TRBV18 and TRBJ2-7; the match to TRBD2 covers 12 bases. V trimming: 3 bases; J trimming: 3 bases; junction bases outside the gene matches: 3. This CDR3 is built from 15 residues. Germline V gene sequence: CDR1 KGHSH, CDR2 LQKENI. CDR3 in amino acids: CASSPSSGRDYEQYF. In nucleotides, the CDR3 is TGTGCCAGCTCACCGTCTAGCGGGAGGGACTACGAGCAGTACTTC. Variable domain in full (rest from reference TRBV18 and TRBJ2-7): NAGVMQNPRHLVRRRGQEARLRCSPMKGHSHVYWYRQLPEEGLKFMVYLQKENIIDESGMPKERFSAEFPKEGPSILRIQQVVRGDSAAYFCASSPSSGRDYEQYFGPGTRLTVT.

The chain employs TRBV19 and TRBJ2-1; TRBD2 agrees at 11 bases. V lost 7 bases to trimming and J lost 0 bases; unmatched junction nucleotides: 8. Germline assignment: CDR1 LNHDA and CDR2 SQIVND (reference sequence). The CDR3 has 17 amino acids. CDR3 DNA sequence: TGTGCCAGTAATCAGGGACTAGCGGCTCCCTCCTACAATGAGCAGTTCTTC. Its translation is CASNQGLAAPSYNEQFF. The whole variable domain, remainder taken from reference TRBV19 and TRBJ2-1, is DGGITQSPKYLFRKEGQNVTLSCEQNLNHDAMYWYRQDPGQGLRLIYYSQIVNDFQKGDIAEGYSVSREKKESFPLTVTSAQKNPTAFYLCASNQGLAAPSYNEQFFGPGTRLTVL.

This clone was seen a handful of times. This chain's CDR3 is CASSQDTGTSQETQYF. In nucleotides, the CDR3 is TGCGCCAGCAGCCAAGATACAGGCACCAGCCAAGAGACCCAGTACTTC. This chain joins TRBV4-1 and TRBJ2-5; D might be TRBD1 (5 bases). Between the trimmed V and J ends, which lost 0 bases and 1 base, there was a span of 12 bases. This CDR3 is built from 16 residues. CDR1 is MGHRA, CDR2 YSYEKL, per germline.

The rearrangement uses TRBV5-4 and TRBJ2-5; the match to TRBD2 covers 10 bases. Germline V gene lookup returns CDR1 SGHNT and CDR2 YYREEE (reference sequence). The CDR3 has 16 amino acids. J was trimmed by 3 bases and V by 1 base; bases with no gene match: 6. The CDR3 DNA sequence: TGTGCCAGCAGCTTGTCCCCAGCGGGGGGGAAAGAGACCCAGTACTTC. Amino acid sequence: CASSLSPAGGKETQYF.

This clone appeared a few times. The chain recombines TRBV7-2 with TRBJ2-5; D is perhaps TRBD1 (6 bases). CDR3 length equals 12 residues. Germline loops: CDR1 SGHTA, CDR2 FQGNSA. With 6 bases removed from V and 1 base from J, the gap between germline ends came to 6 bases. The CDR3 here is CASRDSQETQYF. The CDR3 bases are TGTGCCAGCAGGGACAGCCAAGAGACCCAGTACTTC.

The chain links TRBV18 to TRBJ2-7, with TRBD2 identical over 11 bases. Per the germline V gene, CDR1 is KGHSH and CDR2 is LQKENI. V was clipped by 5 bases and J by 4 bases; unmatched bases: 1. CDR3 length: 13 amino acids. CDR3 protein: CASSIAGGYEQYF. CDR3 bases: TGTGCCAGCTCAATAGCGGGAGGGTACGAGCAGTACTTC.

V and J are TRBV5-1 and TRBJ2-1, with 10 bases aligning to TRBD2. Germline lookup yields CDR1 SGHRS and CDR2 YFSETQ. V dropped 0 bases and J dropped 7; count of bases not matched to a gene: 28. The CDR3 is made up of 23 amino acids. CDR3 sequence (DNA): TGCGCCAGCAGCTTGGGAGGTCTAGCGGGAGCAAGGGTCGCAGACAAGAGGAGGAATGAGCAGTTCTTC. Its protein is CASSLGGLAGARVADKRRNEQFF.

The V gene is TRBV5-1, the J gene TRBJ2-7, with 10 positions matching TRBD1. This CDR3 has 17 amino acids. V dropped 4 bases and J dropped 2; count of bases not matched to a gene: 12. In germline, CDR1 is SGHRS, CDR2 YFSETQ. Here the CDR3 reads CASSPAEPGQGPYEQYF. As DNA, the CDR3 is TGCGCCAGCAGCCCTGCGGAGCCGGGACAGGGGCCCTACGAGCAGTACTTC.

This clone was counted once. The J gene is TRBJ2-3, the V gene TRBV4-3; D unclear. V lost 0 bases, J lost 0 bases, and 4 bases lay in between. Germline V gene sequence: CDR1 LGHNA, CDR2 YSLEER. The CDR3 contains 14 residues. The CDR3 is CASSQDHSTDTQYF. The CDR3 nucleotides read TGCGCCAGCAGCCAAGACCATAGCACAGATACGCAGTATTTT.

The J gene is TRBJ2-7, the V gene TRBV12-5; TRBD1 is a possible D gene (6 bases). Germline V lookup: CDR1 LGHNT, CDR2 FRNRAP. The length of the CDR3 is 14 residues. Trimming shortened V by 5 bases and J by 5 bases, and 16 bases separated the two germline ends. CDR3 sequence reads: CASGGIEWGHEQYF. The CDR3 nucleotides read TGTGCTAGTGGTGGCATCGAATGGGGGCACGAGCAGTACTTC.

The CDR3 DNA reads TGTGCCAGCAGCTTAGGGGGCGACAGGGGCACAGATACGCAGTATTTT. It translates to CASSLGGDRGTDTQYF. This chain connects TRBV7-7 to TRBJ2-3; 7 nucleotides agree with TRBD1. This CDR3 is 16 amino acids long. J gave up 1 base and V 1 base, and 5 bases lay outside the gene matches. Looked up from germline, CDR1 is SSHAT and CDR2 is FNYEAQ (reference sequence).

The V gene is TRBV5-4, the J gene TRBJ1-2; D is ambiguous. The germline V and J ends were trimmed by 0 bases and 1 base, with 10 bases remaining between them. This CDR3 contains 15 residues. The germline V gene has CDR1 SGHNT and CDR2 YYREEE (reference sequence). CDR3 sequence reads: CASSLGAGVNYGYTF. The CDR3 DNA follows: TGTGCCAGCAGCTTGGGGGCCGGGGTTAACTATGGCTACACCTTC.

The chain joins TRBV19 to TRBJ1-5; no clear D gene. This CDR3 region has 15 residues. The V end lost 1 base, the J end lost 0 bases, and 7 bases lay between the germline ends. Germline-derived CDR1 and CDR2 are LNHDA and SQIVND (reference sequence). The CDR3 loop is CASSIGTDSNQPQHF. The DNA for the CDR3 is TGTGCCAGTAGTATAGGAACAGATAGCAATCAGCCCCAGCATTTT.

This rearrangement joins TRBV11-2 to TRBJ1-3, with D perhaps TRBD1 (5 bases). Germline V gene lookup returns CDR1 SGHAT and CDR2 FQNNGV. V lost 2 bases and J lost 4, with 18 bases in between. The CDR3 is 17 residues long. The CDR3: CASSLSGGPETGNTIYF. CDR3 in DNA: TGTGCCAGCAGCTTATCGGGGGGACCGGAGACGGGAAACACCATATATTTT.

This clone has a single count. This chain connects TRBV7-2 to TRBJ1-1; D remains ambiguous. The CDR3 spans 13 residues. V gave up 5 bases and J gave up 3 bases, with 10 bases separating them. Germline CDR1 and CDR2: SGHTA and FQGNSA. CDR3 bases: TGTGCCAGCAGCCTATCCCTGGACACTGAAGCTTTCTTT. This translates into CASSLSLDTEAFF.

The chain joins TRBV6-5 to TRBJ2-5, with 8 bases lining up with TRBD1. Near its end, the DNA agrees better with TRBJ2-7, so the J call may be wrong. Germline V gene data show CDR1 as MNHEY and CDR2 as SVGAGI. The CDR3 loop spans 14 amino acids. CDR3 residues: CASSLGQGSYEQYF. The CDR3 DNA follows: TGTGCCAGCAGCCTCGGACAGGGATCCTACGAGCAGTACTTC.